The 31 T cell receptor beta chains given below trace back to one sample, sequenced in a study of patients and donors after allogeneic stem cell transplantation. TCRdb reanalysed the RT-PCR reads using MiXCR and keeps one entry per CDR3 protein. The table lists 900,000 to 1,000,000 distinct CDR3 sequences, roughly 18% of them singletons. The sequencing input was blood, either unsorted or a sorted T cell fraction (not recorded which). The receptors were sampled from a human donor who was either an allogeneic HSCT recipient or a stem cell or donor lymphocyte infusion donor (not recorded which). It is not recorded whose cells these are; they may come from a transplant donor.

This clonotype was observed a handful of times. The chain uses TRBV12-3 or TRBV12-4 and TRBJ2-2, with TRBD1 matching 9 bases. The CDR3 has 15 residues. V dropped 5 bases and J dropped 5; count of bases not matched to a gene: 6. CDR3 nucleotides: TGTGCCAGCAGTGCTGGACAGGGGATAACCGGGGAGCTGTTTTTT. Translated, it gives CASSAGQGITGELFF.

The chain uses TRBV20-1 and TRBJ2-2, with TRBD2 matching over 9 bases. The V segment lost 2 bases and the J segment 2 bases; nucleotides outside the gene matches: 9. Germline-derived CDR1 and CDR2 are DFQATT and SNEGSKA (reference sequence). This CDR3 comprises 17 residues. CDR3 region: CSARFMTSGLNTGELFF. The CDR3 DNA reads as TGCAGTGCTAGATTTATGACTAGCGGTTTAAACACCGGGGAGCTGTTTTTT.

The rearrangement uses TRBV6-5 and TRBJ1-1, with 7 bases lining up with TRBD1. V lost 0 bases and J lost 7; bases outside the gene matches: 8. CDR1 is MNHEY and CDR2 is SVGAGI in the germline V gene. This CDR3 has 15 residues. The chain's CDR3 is CASSYSGGGVGEAFF. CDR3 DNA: TGTGCCAGCAGTTACTCGGGAGGGGGCGTCGGTGAAGCTTTCTTT.

The CDR3 spells CASSLPGPGWDFTGELFF. The CDR3 DNA sequence: TGTGCCAGCAGCCTCCCGGGACCAGGATGGGATTTCACCGGGGAGCTGTTTTTT. The rearrangement joins TRBV4-2 to TRBJ2-2; TRBD1 or TRBD2 may be the D gene (5 bases each). Germline V gene sequence: CDR1 LGHNA, CDR2 YNFKEQ. Between the trimmed V and J ends, which lost 4 bases and 4 bases, there was a span of 22 bases. The CDR3 extends over 18 amino acids.

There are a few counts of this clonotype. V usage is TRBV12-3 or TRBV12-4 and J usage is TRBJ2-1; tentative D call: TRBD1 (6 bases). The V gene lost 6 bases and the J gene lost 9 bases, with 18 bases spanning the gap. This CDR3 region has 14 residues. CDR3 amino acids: CASRTQGGAAEQFF. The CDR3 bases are TGTGCCAGCAGGACACAGGGCGGAGCGGCTGAGCAGTTCTTC.

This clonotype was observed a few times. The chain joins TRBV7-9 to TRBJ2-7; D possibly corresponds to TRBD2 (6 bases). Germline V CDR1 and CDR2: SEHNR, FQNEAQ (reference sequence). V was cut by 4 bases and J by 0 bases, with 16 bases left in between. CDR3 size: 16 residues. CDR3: CASSSTQTRSSYEQYF. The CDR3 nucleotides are TGTGCCAGCAGCTCCACGCAGACTAGGAGCTCCTACGAGCAGTACTTC.

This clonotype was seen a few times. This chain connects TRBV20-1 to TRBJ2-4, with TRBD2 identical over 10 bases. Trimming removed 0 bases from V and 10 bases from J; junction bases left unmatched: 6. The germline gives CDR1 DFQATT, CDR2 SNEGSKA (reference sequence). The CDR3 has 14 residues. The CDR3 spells CSARDTSGRAIQYF. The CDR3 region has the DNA TGCAGTGCTAGAGATACAAGCGGGAGGGCGATTCAGTACTTC.

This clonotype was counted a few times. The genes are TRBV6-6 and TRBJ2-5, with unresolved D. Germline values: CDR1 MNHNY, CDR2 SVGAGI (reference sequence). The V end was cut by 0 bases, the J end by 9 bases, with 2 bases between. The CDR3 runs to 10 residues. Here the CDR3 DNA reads TGTGCCAGCAGTTACTCGCCCCAGTACTTC. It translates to CASSYSPQYF.

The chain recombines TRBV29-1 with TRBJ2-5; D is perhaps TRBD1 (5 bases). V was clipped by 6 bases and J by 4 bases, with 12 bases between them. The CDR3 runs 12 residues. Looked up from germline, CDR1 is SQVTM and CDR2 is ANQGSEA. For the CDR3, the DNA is TGCAGCGTAGTGACAGATGGAGAGACCCAGTACTTC. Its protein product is CSVVTDGETQYF.

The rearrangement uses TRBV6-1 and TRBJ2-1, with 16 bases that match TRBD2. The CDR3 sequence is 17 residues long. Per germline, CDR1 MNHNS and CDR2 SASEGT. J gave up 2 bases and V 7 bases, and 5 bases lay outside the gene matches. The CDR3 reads CASTRGTSGRAYNEQFF. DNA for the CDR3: TGTGCCAGCACCCGTGGGACTAGCGGGAGGGCCTACAATGAGCAGTTCTTC.

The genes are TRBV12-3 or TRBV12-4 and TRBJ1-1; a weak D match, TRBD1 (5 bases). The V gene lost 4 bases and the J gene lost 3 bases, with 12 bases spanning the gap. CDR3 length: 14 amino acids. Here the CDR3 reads CASSSRQGHTEAFF. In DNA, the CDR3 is TGTGCCAGCAGTTCCCGGCAGGGTCACACTGAAGCTTTCTTT.

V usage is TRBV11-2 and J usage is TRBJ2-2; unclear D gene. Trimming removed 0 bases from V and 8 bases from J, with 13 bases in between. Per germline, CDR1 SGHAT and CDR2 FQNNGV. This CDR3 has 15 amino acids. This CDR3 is CASSLDLGSGGELFF. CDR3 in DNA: TGTGCCAGCAGCTTAGATCTGGGCAGTGGTGGGGAGCTGTTTTTT. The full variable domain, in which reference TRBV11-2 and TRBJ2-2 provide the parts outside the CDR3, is EAGVAQSPRYKIIEKRQSVAFWCNPISGHATLYWYQQILGQGPKLLIQFQNNGVVDDSQLPKDRFSAERLKGVDSTLKIQPAKLEDSAVYLCASSLDLGSGGELFFGEGSRLTVL.

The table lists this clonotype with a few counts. The CDR3 sequence: CATSDPTQPTYEQYF. In nucleotides, the CDR3 is TGTGCCACCAGTGATCCCACTCAGCCCACCTACGAGCAGTACTTC. V gene TRBV24-1 combines with J gene TRBJ2-7; D remains unclear. In germline, CDR1 is KGHDR, CDR2 SFDVKD. The CDR3 is 15 residues long. V lost 3 bases, J lost 2 bases, and 13 bases lay in between.

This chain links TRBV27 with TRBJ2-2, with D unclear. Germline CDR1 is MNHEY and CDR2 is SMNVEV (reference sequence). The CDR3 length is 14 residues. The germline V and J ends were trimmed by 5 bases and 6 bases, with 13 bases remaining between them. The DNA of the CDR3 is TGTGCCAGCAGTCTTGGGGTTGGGTCCGGGGAGCTGTTTTTT. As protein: CASSLGVGSGELFF.

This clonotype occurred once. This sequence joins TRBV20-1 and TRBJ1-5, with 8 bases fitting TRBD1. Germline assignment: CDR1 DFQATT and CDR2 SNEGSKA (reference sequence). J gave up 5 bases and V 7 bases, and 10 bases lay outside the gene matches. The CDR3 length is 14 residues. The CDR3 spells CSGTGTGVYQPQHF. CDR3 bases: TGCAGTGGCACCGGGACAGGAGTTTATCAGCCCCAGCATTTT.

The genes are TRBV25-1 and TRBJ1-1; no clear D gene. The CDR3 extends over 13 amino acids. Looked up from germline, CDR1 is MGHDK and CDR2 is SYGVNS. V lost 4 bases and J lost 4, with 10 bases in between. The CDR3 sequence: CASSVSGTTEAFF. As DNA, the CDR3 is TGTGCCAGCAGTGTTTCCGGAACCACTGAAGCTTTCTTT.

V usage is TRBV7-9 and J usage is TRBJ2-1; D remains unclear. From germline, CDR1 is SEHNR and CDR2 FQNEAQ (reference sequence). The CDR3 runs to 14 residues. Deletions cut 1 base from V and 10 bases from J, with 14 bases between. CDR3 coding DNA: TGTGCCAGCAGCTTAGGGGTTGGGCGATACGAGCAGTTCTTC. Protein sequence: CASSLGVGRYEQFF.

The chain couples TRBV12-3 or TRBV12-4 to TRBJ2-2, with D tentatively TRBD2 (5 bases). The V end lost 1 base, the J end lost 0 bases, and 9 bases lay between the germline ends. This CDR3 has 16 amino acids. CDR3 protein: CASSLGTPTNTGELFF. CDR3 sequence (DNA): TGTGCCAGCAGTTTAGGGACTCCTACGAACACCGGGGAGCTGTTTTTT.

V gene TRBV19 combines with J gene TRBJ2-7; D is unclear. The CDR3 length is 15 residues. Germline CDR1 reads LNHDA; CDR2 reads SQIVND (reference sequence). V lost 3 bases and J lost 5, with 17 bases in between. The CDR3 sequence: CASSILVGPSNEQYF. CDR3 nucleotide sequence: TGTGCCAGTAGTATTCTCGTAGGGCCCTCGAACGAGCAGTACTTC.

CDR3 sequence reads: CAISVESPEQFF. The CDR3 coding sequence is TGTGCCATCAGTGTAGAGTCCCCTGAGCAGTTCTTC. The V and J genes are TRBV10-3 and TRBJ2-1, with D uncertain. This CDR3 contains 12 residues. The V gene's germline CDR1 is ENHRY and CDR2 SYGVKD. V was trimmed by 4 bases and J by 9 bases, leaving 10 bases between them.

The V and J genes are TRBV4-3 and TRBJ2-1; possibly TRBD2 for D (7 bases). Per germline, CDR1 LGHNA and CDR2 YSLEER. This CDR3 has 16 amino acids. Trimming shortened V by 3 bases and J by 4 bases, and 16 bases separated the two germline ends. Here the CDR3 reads CASSQDRGGPYNEQFF. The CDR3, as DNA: TGCGCCAGCAGCCAGGATAGGGGGGGCCCGTACAATGAGCAGTTCTTC.

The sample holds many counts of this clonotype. CDR3 in DNA: TGTGCCAGCAGTACGGACAGTAATGAAAAACTGTTTTTT. Translating gives CASSTDSNEKLFF. The chain uses TRBV12-3 or TRBV12-4 and TRBJ1-4; tentatively, D is TRBD1 (6 bases). This CDR3 is built from 13 residues. Trimming left V 5 bases short and J 4 bases short, with 8 bases between.

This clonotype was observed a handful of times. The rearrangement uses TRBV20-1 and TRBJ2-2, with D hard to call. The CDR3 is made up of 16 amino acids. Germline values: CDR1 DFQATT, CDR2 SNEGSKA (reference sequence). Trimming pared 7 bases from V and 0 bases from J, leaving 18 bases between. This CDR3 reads CSGLGGTFANTGELFF. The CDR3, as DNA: TGCAGTGGGTTAGGCGGAACTTTCGCGAACACCGGGGAGCTGTTTTTT.

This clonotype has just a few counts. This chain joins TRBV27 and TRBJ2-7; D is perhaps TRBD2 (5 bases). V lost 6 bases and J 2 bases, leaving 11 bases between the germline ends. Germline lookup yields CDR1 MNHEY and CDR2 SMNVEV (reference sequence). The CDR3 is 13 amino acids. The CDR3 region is CASRLVGTYEQYF. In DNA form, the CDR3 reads TGTGCCAGCAGACTAGTGGGAACCTACGAGCAGTACTTC.

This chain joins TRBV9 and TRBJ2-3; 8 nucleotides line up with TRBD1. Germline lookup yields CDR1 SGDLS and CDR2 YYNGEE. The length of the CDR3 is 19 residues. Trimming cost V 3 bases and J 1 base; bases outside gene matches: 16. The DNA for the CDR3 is TGTGCCAGCAGCGGCCTCCGGGACAGGCGGTTTATTGGCACAGATACGCAGTATTTT. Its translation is CASSGLRDRRFIGTDTQYF.

The CDR3 loop reads CSARDPRAGGNEQFF. The CDR3 coding sequence is TGCAGTGCTAGAGATCCCAGAGCGGGGGGCAATGAGCAGTTCTTC. The chain combines TRBV20-1 with TRBJ2-1; 9 nucleotides align to TRBD2. This CDR3 has 15 residues. Per the germline V gene, CDR1 is DFQATT and CDR2 is SNEGSKA (reference sequence). J was trimmed by 6 bases and V by 0 bases; bases with no gene match: 6.

The DNA for the CDR3 is TGTGCCAGCAGCTTTCGCGACACTGCTGGGTATGGCTACACCTTC. Its translation is CASSFRDTAGYGYTF. This chain connects TRBV7-8 to TRBJ1-2; D not certain. The length of the CDR3 is 15 residues. Between the trimmed V and J ends, which lost 3 bases and 5 bases, there was a span of 16 bases. Germline CDR1 and CDR2: SGHVS and FQNEAQ.

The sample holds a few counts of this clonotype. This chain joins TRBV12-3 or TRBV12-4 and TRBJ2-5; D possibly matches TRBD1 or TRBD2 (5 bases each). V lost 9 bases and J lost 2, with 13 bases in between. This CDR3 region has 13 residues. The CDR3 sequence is CASRGPYQETQYF. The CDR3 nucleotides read TGTGCCAGTAGGGGACCGTATCAAGAGACCCAGTACTTC.

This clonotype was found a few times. CDR3 region: CASSYRVGYEQYF. The CDR3 DNA sequence: TGTGCCAGCAGTTACAGGGTCGGCTACGAGCAGTACTTC. The chain uses TRBV6-5 and TRBJ2-7; D unresolved. Per germline, CDR1 MNHEY and CDR2 SVGAGI. Trimming stripped 2 bases from V and 3 bases from J, with 8 bases between. CDR3 size: 13 residues.

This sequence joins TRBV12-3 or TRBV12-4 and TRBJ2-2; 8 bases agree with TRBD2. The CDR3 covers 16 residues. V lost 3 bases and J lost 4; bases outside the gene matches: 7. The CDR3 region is CASSFVSGRGTGELFF. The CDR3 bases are TGTGCCAGCAGTTTCGTGAGCGGGAGAGGCACCGGGGAGCTGTTTTTT.

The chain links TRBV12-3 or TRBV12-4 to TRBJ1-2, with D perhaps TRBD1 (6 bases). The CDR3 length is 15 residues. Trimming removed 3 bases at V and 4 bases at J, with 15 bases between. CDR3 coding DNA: TGTGCCAGCAGTTTTTCCGGGGGCGACGGCTATGGCTACACCTTC. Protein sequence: CASSFSGGDGYGYTF.